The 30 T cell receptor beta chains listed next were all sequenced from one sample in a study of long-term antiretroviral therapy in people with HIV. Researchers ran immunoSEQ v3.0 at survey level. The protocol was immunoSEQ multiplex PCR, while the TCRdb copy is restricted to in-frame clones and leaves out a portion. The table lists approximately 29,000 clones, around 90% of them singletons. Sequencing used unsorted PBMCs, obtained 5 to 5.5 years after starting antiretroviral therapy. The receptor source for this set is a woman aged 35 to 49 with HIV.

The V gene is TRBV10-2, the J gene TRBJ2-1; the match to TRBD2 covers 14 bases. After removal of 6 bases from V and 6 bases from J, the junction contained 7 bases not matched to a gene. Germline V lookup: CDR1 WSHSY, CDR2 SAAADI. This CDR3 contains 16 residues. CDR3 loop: CASRRGTSGRGNEQFF. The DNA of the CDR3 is TGCGCCAGCAGGCGCGGGACTAGCGGGAGAGGCAATGAGCAGTTCTTC.

The CDR3 DNA reads TGTGCCAGCAGCCTTACAAGACATGGCAGTGAGCAGTTCTTC. It yields the protein CASSLTRHGSEQFF. The J gene is TRBJ2-1, the V gene TRBV9; D unresolved. Germline assignment: CDR1 SGDLS and CDR2 YYNGEE. V gave up 4 bases and J gave up 9 bases, with 17 bases separating them. The CDR3 loop spans 14 amino acids.

The CDR3 DNA is TGTGCCAGCATTGGGGCGGACCCGGAGGACTATGGCTACACCTTC. Its protein is CASIGADPEDYGYTF. The V call is TRBV5-8, the J call TRBJ1-2; D perhaps matches TRBD1 (5 bases). V was cut by 6 bases and J by 3 bases, with 18 bases left in between. In germline, CDR1 is SGHTS, CDR2 YDEGEE. This CDR3 is 15 amino acids long.

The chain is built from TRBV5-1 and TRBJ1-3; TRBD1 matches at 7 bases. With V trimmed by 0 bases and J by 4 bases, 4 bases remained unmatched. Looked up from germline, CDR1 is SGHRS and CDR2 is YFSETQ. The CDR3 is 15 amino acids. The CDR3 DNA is TGCGCCAGCAGCTTGGAAAGGGGGCAAGGAAACACCATATATTTT. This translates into CASSLERGQGNTIYF.

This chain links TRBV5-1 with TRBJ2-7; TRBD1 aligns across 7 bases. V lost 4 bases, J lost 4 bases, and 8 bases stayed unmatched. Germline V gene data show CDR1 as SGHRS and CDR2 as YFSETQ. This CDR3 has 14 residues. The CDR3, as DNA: TGCGCCAGCAGCCAGCAGACAGGGATTTACGAGCAGTACTTC. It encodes CASSQQTGIYEQYF.

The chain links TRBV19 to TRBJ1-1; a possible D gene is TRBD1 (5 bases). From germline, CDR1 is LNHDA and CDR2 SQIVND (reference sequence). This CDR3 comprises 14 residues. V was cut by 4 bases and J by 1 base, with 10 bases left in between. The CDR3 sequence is CASSKAGWNTEAFF. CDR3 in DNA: TGTGCCAGTAGTAAGGCAGGGTGGAACACTGAAGCTTTCTTT.

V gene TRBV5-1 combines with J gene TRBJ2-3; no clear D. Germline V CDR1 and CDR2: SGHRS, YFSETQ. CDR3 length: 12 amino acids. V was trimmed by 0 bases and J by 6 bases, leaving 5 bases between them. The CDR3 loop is CASSLAPDTQYF. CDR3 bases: TGCGCCAGCAGCTTGGCCCCCGATACGCAGTATTTT.

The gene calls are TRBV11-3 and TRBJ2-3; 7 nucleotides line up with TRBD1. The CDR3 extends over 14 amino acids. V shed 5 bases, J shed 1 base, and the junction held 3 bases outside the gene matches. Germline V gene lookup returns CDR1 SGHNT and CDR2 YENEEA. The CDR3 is CASSTGQGTDTQYF. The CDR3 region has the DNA TGTGCCAGCAGCACTGGACAGGGCACAGATACGCAGTATTTT.

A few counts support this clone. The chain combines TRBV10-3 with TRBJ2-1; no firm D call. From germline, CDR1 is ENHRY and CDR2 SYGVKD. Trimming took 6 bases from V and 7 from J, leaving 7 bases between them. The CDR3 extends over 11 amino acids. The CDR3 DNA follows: TGTGCCATCAGCGTAACGAATGAGCAGTTCTTC. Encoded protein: CAISVTNEQFF.

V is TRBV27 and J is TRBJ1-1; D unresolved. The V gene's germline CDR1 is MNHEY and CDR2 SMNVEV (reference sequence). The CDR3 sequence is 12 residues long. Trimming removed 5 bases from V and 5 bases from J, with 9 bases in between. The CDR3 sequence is CASSLGRTEAFF. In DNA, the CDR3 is TGTGCCAGCAGTCTAGGGCGTACTGAAGCTTTCTTT.

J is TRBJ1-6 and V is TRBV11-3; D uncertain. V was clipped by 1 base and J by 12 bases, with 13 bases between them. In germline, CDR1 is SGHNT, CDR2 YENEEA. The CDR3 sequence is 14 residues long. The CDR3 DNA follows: TGTGCCAGCAGCTTAGGTAGTTGGGCTCAACCCCTCCACTTT. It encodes CASSLGSWAQPLHF.

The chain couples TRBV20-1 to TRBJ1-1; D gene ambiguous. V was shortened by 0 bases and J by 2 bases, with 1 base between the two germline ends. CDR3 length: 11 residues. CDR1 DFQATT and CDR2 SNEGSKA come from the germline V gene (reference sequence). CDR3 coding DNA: TGCAGTGCTAGAGATAACACTGAAGCTTTCTTT. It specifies CSARDNTEAFF.

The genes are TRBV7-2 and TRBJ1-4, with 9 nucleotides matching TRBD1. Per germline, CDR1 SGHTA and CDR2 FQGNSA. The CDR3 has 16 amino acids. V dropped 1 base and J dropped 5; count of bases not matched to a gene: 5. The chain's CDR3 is CASSLVLGQGNEKLFF. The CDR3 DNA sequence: TGTGCCAGCAGCTTAGTCCTTGGACAGGGGAATGAAAAACTGTTTTTT.

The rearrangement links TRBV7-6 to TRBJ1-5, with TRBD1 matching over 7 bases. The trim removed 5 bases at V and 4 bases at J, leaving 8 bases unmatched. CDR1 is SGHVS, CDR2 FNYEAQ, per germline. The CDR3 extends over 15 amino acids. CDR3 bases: TGTGCCAGCAGCCTCCGGACAGGCTGGAATCAGCCCCAGCATTTT. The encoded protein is CASSLRTGWNQPQHF.

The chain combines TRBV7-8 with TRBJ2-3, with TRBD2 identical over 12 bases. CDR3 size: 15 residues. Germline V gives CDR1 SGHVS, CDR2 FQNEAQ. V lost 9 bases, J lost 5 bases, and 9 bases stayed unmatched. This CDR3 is CASSLAGGPRDTQYF. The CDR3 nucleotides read TGTGCCAGTTCTCTAGCGGGAGGGCCAAGAGATACGCAGTATTTT.

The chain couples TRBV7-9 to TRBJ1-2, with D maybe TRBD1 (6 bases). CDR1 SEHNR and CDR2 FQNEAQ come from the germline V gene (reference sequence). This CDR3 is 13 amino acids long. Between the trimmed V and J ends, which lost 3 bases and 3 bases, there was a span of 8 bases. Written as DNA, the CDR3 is TGTGCCAGCAGCTTGCAGGGGTACTATGGCTACACCTTC. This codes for CASSLQGYYGYTF.

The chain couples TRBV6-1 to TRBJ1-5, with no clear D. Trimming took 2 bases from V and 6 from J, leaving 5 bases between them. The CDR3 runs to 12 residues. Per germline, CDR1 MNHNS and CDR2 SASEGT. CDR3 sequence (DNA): TGTGCCAGCAGTGAATCGGGTCAGCCCCAGCATTTT. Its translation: CASSESGQPQHF.

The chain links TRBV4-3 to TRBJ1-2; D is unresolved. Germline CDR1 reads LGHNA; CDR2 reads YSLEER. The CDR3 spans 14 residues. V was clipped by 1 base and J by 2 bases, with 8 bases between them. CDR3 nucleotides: TGCGCCAGCAGCCAAGGAGTTATCAACTATGGCTACACCTTC. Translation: CASSQGVINYGYTF.

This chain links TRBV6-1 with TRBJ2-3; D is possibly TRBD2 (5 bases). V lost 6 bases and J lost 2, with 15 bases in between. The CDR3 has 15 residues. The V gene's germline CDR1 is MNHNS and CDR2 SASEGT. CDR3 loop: CASSGASRNTDTQYF. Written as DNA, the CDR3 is TGTGCCAGCAGCGGAGCTAGCCGCAACACAGATACGCAGTATTTT.

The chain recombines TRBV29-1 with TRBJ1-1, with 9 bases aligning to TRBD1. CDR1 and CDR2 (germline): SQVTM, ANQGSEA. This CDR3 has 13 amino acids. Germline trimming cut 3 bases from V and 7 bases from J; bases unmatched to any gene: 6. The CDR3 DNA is TGCAGCGTTGAGGACAGGGGCTCTCTTGAAGCTTTCTTT. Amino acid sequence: CSVEDRGSLEAFF.

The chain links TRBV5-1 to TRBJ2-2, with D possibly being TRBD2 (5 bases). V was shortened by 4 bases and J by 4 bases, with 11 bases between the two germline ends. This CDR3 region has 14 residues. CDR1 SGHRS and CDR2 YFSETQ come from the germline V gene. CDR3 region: CASSRTPLTGELFF. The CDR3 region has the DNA TGCGCCAGCAGCCGGACTCCTCTCACCGGGGAGCTGTTTTTT.

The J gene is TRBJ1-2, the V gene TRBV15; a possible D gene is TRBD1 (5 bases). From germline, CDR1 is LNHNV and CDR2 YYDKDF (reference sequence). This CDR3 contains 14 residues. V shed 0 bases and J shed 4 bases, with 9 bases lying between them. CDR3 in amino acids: CATSRDTGVYGYTF. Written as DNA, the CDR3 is TGTGCCACCAGCAGAGATACAGGAGTCTATGGCTACACCTTC.

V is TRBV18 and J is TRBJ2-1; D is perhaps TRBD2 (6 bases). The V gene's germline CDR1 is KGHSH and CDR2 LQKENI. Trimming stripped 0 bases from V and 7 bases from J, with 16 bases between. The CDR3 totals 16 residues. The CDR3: CASSPPDGSVGNEQFF. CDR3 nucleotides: TGTGCCAGCTCACCACCGGACGGGAGTGTGGGGAATGAGCAGTTCTTC.

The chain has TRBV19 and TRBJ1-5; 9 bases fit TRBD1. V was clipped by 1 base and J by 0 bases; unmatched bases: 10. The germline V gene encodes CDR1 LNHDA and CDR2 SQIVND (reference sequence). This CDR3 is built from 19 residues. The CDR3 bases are TGTGCCAGTAGTATAGCCCTCGGACAGGGGCCTTATAGCAATCAGCCCCAGCATTTT. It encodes CASSIALGQGPYSNQPQHF.

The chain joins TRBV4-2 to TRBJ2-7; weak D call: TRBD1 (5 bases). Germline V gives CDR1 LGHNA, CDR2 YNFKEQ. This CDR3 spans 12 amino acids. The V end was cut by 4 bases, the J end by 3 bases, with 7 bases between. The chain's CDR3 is CASSPDSYEQYF. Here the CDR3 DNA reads TGTGCCAGCAGCCCAGACAGCTACGAGCAGTACTTC.

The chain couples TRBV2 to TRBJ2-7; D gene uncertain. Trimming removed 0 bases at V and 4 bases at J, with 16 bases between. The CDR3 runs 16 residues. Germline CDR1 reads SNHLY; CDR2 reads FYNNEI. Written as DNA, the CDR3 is TGTGCCAGCAGTGAAGCCCCGTGGACCATGGATTACGAGCAGTACTTC. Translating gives CASSEAPWTMDYEQYF.

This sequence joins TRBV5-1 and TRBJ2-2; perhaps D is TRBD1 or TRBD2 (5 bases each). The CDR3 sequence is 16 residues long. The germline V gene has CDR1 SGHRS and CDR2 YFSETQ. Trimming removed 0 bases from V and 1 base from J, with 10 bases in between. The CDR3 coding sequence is TGCGCCAGCAGCTTGGGAGGGGCCGGGAACACCGGGGAGCTGTTTTTT. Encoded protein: CASSLGGAGNTGELFF.

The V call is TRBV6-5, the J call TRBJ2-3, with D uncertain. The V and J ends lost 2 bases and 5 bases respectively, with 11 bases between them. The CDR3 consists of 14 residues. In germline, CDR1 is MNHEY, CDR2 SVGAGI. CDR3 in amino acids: CASSYGSARDTQYF. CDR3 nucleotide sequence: TGTGCCAGCAGTTACGGGTCCGCCAGAGATACGCAGTATTTT.

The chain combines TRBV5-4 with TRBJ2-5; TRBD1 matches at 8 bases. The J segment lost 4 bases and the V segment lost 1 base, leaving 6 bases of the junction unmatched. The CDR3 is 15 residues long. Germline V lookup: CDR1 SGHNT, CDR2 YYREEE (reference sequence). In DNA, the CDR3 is TGTGCCAGCAGCTTGTTAGGGACAGGAATAGAGACCCAGTACTTC. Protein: CASSLLGTGIETQYF.

The CDR3 reads CASSHRNMFQAFF. DNA of the CDR3: TGTGCCAGCAGCCACCGCAACATGTTTCAAGCTTTCTTT. The chain joins TRBV11-3 to TRBJ1-1; D unresolved. The CDR3 is made up of 13 amino acids. Germline CDR1 and CDR2: SGHNT and YENEEA. Trimming removed 5 bases from V and 9 bases from J, with 16 bases in between.